The rows below give T cell receptor beta chains drawn from one sample of a study of blood T cell repertoires in COVID-19. The assay was immunoSEQ multiplex PCR, and TCRdb's table has in-frame clones only and misses some. In the table there are 450,000 or so clones, less than 95% of which are singletons. Sample: PBMCs or T cells enriched from blood (not recorded which). Source of these receptors: a man in his late teens or twenties who had recovered from COVID-19. Each CDR3 is given with its conserved first and last residue. A D gene is named only where the DNA matches it firmly. Clone size is shown for a subset of rows, as once, few, many or a class of expanded clone.

CDR3nt: TGCGCCAGCAGCCAAGAGCCTAGCGGGAGGGCCCTGGTAGAGACCCAGTACTTC
CDR3aa: CASSQEPSGRALVETQYF
j_gene: TRBJ2-5
v_gene: TRBV4-1
abundance: NA
d_gene: TRBD2

CDR3nt: TGTGCCAGCAGCTTCAGTGGGGCGACAGAGAACTATGGCTACACCTTC
CDR3aa: CASSFSGATENYGYTF
j_gene: TRBJ1-2
v_gene: TRBV11-2
abundance: few
d_gene: NA

CDR3nt: TGTGCCAGCTCACCGCGGGACAGCAATAATTCACCCCTCCACTTT
CDR3aa: CASSPRDSNNSPLHF
j_gene: TRBJ1-6
v_gene: TRBV18
abundance: NA
d_gene: TRBD1

CDR3nt: TGCGCCAGCAGCTTAACAGGGGCGACAACAGATACGCAGTATTTT
CDR3aa: CASSLTGATTDTQYF
j_gene: TRBJ2-3
v_gene: TRBV5-1
abundance: NA
d_gene: TRBD1

CDR3nt: TGTGCCAGTAGGGGAGACCGGTACACTGAAGCTTTCTTT
CDR3aa: CASRGDRYTEAFF
j_gene: TRBJ1-1
v_gene: TRBV19
abundance: NA
d_gene: NA

CDR3nt: TGTGCCAGCACTAACGACAGGAGTGGAGGCTACACCTTC
CDR3aa: CASTNDRSGGYTF
j_gene: TRBJ1-2
v_gene: TRBV5-5
abundance: NA
d_gene: NA

CDR3nt: TGTGCCAGCAGCCTAGACGCTAGCGGAGAGACCCAGTACTTC
CDR3aa: CASSLDASGETQYF
j_gene: TRBJ2-5
v_gene: TRBV7-6
abundance: NA
d_gene: TRBD2

CDR3nt: TGTGCCAGCTCGACAGGGAACTACGAGCAGTACTTC
CDR3aa: CASSTGNYEQYF
j_gene: TRBJ2-7
v_gene: TRBV13
abundance: NA
d_gene: TRBD1

CDR3nt: TGCAGCGTTGAAGAAGCGTCGGGGTTCTATGGCTACACCTTC
CDR3aa: CSVEEASGFYGYTF
j_gene: TRBJ1-2
v_gene: TRBV29-1
abundance: NA
d_gene: NA

CDR3nt: TGTGCCAGCAGTTACTCGACGGGAGGGGTTAGTGAGCAGTTCTTC
CDR3aa: CASSYSTGGVSEQFF
j_gene: TRBJ2-1
v_gene: TRBV6-5
abundance: NA
d_gene: TRBD2

CDR3nt: TGTGCCAGTAGTATTGGAGGGTATAGCAATCAGCCCCAGCATTTT
CDR3aa: CASSIGGYSNQPQHF
j_gene: TRBJ1-5
v_gene: TRBV19
abundance: NA
d_gene: NA

CDR3nt: TGTGCCAGCAGTCCCAGGGGTATTGGCAATGAGCAGTTCTTC
CDR3aa: CASSPRGIGNEQFF
j_gene: TRBJ2-1
v_gene: TRBV13
abundance: NA
d_gene: NA

CDR3nt: TGTGCCAGCAGCTCTAGCCGGAACACTGAAGCTTTCTTT
CDR3aa: CASSSSRNTEAFF
j_gene: TRBJ1-1
v_gene: TRBV7-3
abundance: NA
d_gene: NA

CDR3nt: TGTGCCAGTAGTGCCCGGGACACCACAGATACGCAGTATTTT
CDR3aa: CASSARDTTDTQYF
j_gene: TRBJ2-3
v_gene: TRBV19
abundance: NA
d_gene: NA

CDR3nt: TGTGCCAGCAGTACCCCCGGGATCAGAGATACGCAGTATTTT
CDR3aa: CASSTPGIRDTQYF
j_gene: TRBJ2-3
v_gene: TRBV28
abundance: NA
d_gene: NA

CDR3nt: TGTGCCAGCAGTGAAGCGCTGGACAGAGAGAACACTGAAGCTTTCTTT
CDR3aa: CASSEALDRENTEAFF
j_gene: TRBJ1-1
v_gene: TRBV2
abundance: NA
d_gene: NA

CDR3nt: TGTGCCAGCAGTTTGGCAGGGGCCAGCGAGCAGTACTTC
CDR3aa: CASSLAGASEQYF
j_gene: TRBJ2-7
v_gene: TRBV27
abundance: NA
d_gene: NA

CDR3nt: TGTGCCAGCAGCCGGACAGGGGACTATGGCTACACCTTC
CDR3aa: CASSRTGDYGYTF
j_gene: TRBJ1-2
v_gene: TRBV7-3
abundance: NA
d_gene: TRBD1

CDR3nt: TGTGCCAGCAGCTTCGCCAGGGTGGACACTGAAGCTTTCTTT
CDR3aa: CASSFARVDTEAFF
j_gene: TRBJ1-1
v_gene: TRBV5-5
abundance: NA
d_gene: NA

CDR3nt: TGTGCCAGCAGCCTTTATGACAGTACAATACGAGACGGGCAGTACTTC
CDR3aa: CASSLYDSTIRDGQYF
j_gene: TRBJ2-7
v_gene: TRBV28
abundance: NA
d_gene: NA

CDR3nt: TGTGCCAGCAGCCGCCAGGGGCTTTATGGCACTGAAGCTTTCTTT
CDR3aa: CASSRQGLYGTEAFF
j_gene: TRBJ1-1
v_gene: TRBV6-5
abundance: NA
d_gene: NA

CDR3nt: TGTGCCAGCAGCTTAGCGGGGGGTTGGAGCCCTAATTCACCCCTCCACTTT
CDR3aa: CASSLAGGWSPNSPLHF
j_gene: TRBJ1-6
v_gene: TRBV7-6
abundance: NA
d_gene: NA

CDR3nt: TGTGCCAGCAGCTTAGTTTGGGGGCCGAACACTGAAGCTTTCTTT
CDR3aa: CASSLVWGPNTEAFF
j_gene: TRBJ1-1
v_gene: TRBV7-9
abundance: NA
d_gene: NA

CDR3nt: TGCAGCGGGCGGACGTCGGGACTAGCGGTCGACAATGAGCAGTTCTTC
CDR3aa: CSGRTSGLAVDNEQFF
j_gene: TRBJ2-1
v_gene: TRBV29-1
abundance: NA
d_gene: TRBD2

CDR3nt: TGTGCCAGCAGCCGCGGTGGGACCGGGGAGCTGTTTTTT
CDR3aa: CASSRGGTGELFF
j_gene: TRBJ2-2
v_gene: TRBV14
abundance: few
d_gene: NA

CDR3nt: TGTGCCAGCAGCGAGACAGGGGTCGGCAATCAGCCCCAGCATTTT
CDR3aa: CASSETGVGNQPQHF
j_gene: TRBJ1-5
v_gene: TRBV11-2
abundance: NA
d_gene: TRBD1

CDR3nt: TGTGCCAGCAGTGACCAAGGGGGACGGGGAAAGTCTGGCTACACCTTC
CDR3aa: CASSDQGGRGKSGYTF
j_gene: TRBJ1-2
v_gene: TRBV6-4
abundance: NA
d_gene: NA

CDR3nt: TGTGCCGGGAGGACATCGAGCACCGGGGAGCTGTTTTTT
CDR3aa: CAGRTSSTGELFF
j_gene: TRBJ2-2
v_gene: TRBV30
abundance: NA
d_gene: NA

CDR3nt: TGTGCCAGCTTCACCGGGACAGGGATCTACTATGGCTACACCTTC
CDR3aa: CASFTGTGIYYGYTF
j_gene: TRBJ1-2
v_gene: TRBV6-5
abundance: NA
d_gene: TRBD1

CDR3nt: TGTGCCAGCAGCTTGGAGGGACTAGCGGGAGTTCCTTCCGAGCAGTACTTC
CDR3aa: CASSLEGLAGVPSEQYF
j_gene: TRBJ2-7
v_gene: TRBV5-6
abundance: once
d_gene: TRBD2

CDR3nt: TGTGCCAGCAGCTTGCAGGGCCCCTACAATTCACCCCTCCACTTT
CDR3aa: CASSLQGPYNSPLHF
j_gene: TRBJ1-6
v_gene: TRBV5-6
abundance: NA
d_gene: NA

CDR3nt: TGTGCCAGCAGCTTAAATCAATACAATGAGCAGTTCTTC
CDR3aa: CASSLNQYNEQFF
j_gene: TRBJ2-1
v_gene: TRBV7-3
abundance: once
d_gene: NA

CDR3nt: TGTGCCAGCAGCACCCCAGGGACTAATGAAAAACTGTTTTTT
CDR3aa: CASSTPGTNEKLFF
j_gene: TRBJ1-4
v_gene: TRBV9
abundance: NA
d_gene: NA

CDR3nt: TGTGCCAGCAGTTTAATGGGGACAGGCGGTGAAAAACTGTTTTTT
CDR3aa: CASSLMGTGGEKLFF
j_gene: TRBJ1-4
v_gene: TRBV27
abundance: NA
d_gene: TRBD1

CDR3nt: TGTGCCAGTAGTATCCCGACATTAGATCAGCCCCAGCATTTT
CDR3aa: CASSIPTLDQPQHF
j_gene: TRBJ1-5
v_gene: TRBV19
abundance: NA
d_gene: NA

CDR3nt: TGCGCCAGCTCTCGGGGATCGGGTCCTGAAGCTTTCTTT
CDR3aa: CASSRGSGPEAFF
j_gene: TRBJ1-1
v_gene: TRBV10-1
abundance: NA
d_gene: NA

CDR3nt: TGTGCCAGCAGCCCTACTACGCTAGTACATGAGCAGTTCTTC
CDR3aa: CASSPTTLVHEQFF
j_gene: TRBJ2-1
v_gene: TRBV2
abundance: NA
d_gene: NA

CDR3nt: TGTGCCAGCAGATATACAGGGGGGGATCAGCCCCAGCATTTT
CDR3aa: CASRYTGGDQPQHF
j_gene: TRBJ1-5
v_gene: TRBV2
abundance: NA
d_gene: TRBD1

CDR3nt: TGTGCCAGCAGCCAAGATAGGGGGGGGCATGGGCAGTACTTC
CDR3aa: CASSQDRGGHGQYF
j_gene: TRBJ2-7
v_gene: TRBV3-1/TRBV3-2
abundance: NA
d_gene: NA

CDR3nt: TGTGCCAGCAGTCCTCAAGCCGGAGGCGGTGAAAAACTGTTTTTT
CDR3aa: CASSPQAGGGEKLFF
j_gene: TRBJ1-4
v_gene: TRBV6-5
abundance: NA
d_gene: NA

CDR3nt: TGTGCCAGCAGTGTTCGTACTAGCGGGAGTGGAAGTGAGCAGTTCTTC
CDR3aa: CASSVRTSGSGSEQFF
j_gene: TRBJ2-1
v_gene: TRBV2
abundance: NA
d_gene: TRBD2

CDR3nt: TGCAGCGGGACTGACAGGGGATCTGAAGCTTTCTTT
CDR3aa: CSGTDRGSEAFF
j_gene: TRBJ1-1
v_gene: TRBV29-1
abundance: NA
d_gene: TRBD1

CDR3nt: TGTGCCAGCAGTTACTCAGGGGCTTCCTATGGCTACACCTTC
CDR3aa: CASSYSGASYGYTF
j_gene: TRBJ1-2
v_gene: TRBV6-5
abundance: once
d_gene: NA

CDR3nt: TGTGCCAGCAGTTTTGTGGGGAGTGGTGGCTACACCTTC
CDR3aa: CASSFVGSGGYTF
j_gene: TRBJ1-2
v_gene: TRBV12-3/TRBV12-4
abundance: NA
d_gene: NA

CDR3nt: TGTGCCAGCAGTTGGGGACAGGGGGACAACACTGAAGCTTTCTTT
CDR3aa: CASSWGQGDNTEAFF
j_gene: TRBJ1-1
v_gene: TRBV25-1
abundance: NA
d_gene: TRBD1

CDR3nt: TGTGCCAGCAGCTCCCGTGTTGACACTGAAGCTTTCTTT
CDR3aa: CASSSRVDTEAFF
j_gene: TRBJ1-1
v_gene: TRBV12-3/TRBV12-4
abundance: few
d_gene: NA

CDR3nt: TGTGCCAGCAGCATTCAGACTCGACCCAACCCGCCCGAGCAGTACTTC
CDR3aa: CASSIQTRPNPPEQYF
j_gene: TRBJ2-7
v_gene: TRBV5-8
abundance: NA
d_gene: NA

CDR3nt: TGTGCCAGTTCGGACAGGGGCTATGGCTACACCTTC
CDR3aa: CASSDRGYGYTF
j_gene: TRBJ1-2
v_gene: TRBV19
abundance: NA
d_gene: TRBD1

CDR3nt: TGTGCCAGCAGCGAAGGACAGGAGATAGGTGCCACCATATATTTT
CDR3aa: CASSEGQEIGATIYF
j_gene: TRBJ1-3
v_gene: TRBV9
abundance: NA
d_gene: TRBD1

CDR3nt: TGTGCCTTGGACTCCAATGAAAAACTGTTTTTT
CDR3aa: CALDSNEKLFF
j_gene: TRBJ1-4
v_gene: TRBV30
abundance: NA
d_gene: NA

CDR3nt: TGTGCCAGCAGCAAAGATGGGGAGGACAGGTTCACAGATACGCAGTATTTT
CDR3aa: CASSKDGEDRFTDTQYF
j_gene: TRBJ2-3
v_gene: TRBV21-1
abundance: NA
d_gene: NA

CDR3nt: TGTGCCAGCAGTCAACAGGGGGCCCTCTCTGGAAACACCATATATTTT
CDR3aa: CASSQQGALSGNTIYF
j_gene: TRBJ1-3
v_gene: TRBV28
abundance: NA
d_gene: TRBD1

CDR3nt: TGTGCCAGCAGTTTACCCGGACAGGGCGTGGAAAAACTGTTTTTT
CDR3aa: CASSLPGQGVEKLFF
j_gene: TRBJ1-4
v_gene: TRBV28
abundance: NA
d_gene: TRBD1

CDR3nt: TGTGCCAGCAGTTTACGCGGTAATCAGCCCCAGCATTTT
CDR3aa: CASSLRGNQPQHF
j_gene: TRBJ1-5
v_gene: TRBV27
abundance: few
d_gene: NA

CDR3nt: TGTGCCAGCAGTATACAGGGCTACACTGAAGCTTTCTTT
CDR3aa: CASSIQGYTEAFF
j_gene: TRBJ1-1
v_gene: TRBV6-5
abundance: once
d_gene: NA